The present T cell receptor (beta chain) was sequenced within a study of T-cell reconstitution after alpha-beta-depleted transplantation in children. A TCRbeta library incorporating unique molecular identifiers was prepared. One entry per CDR3 protein, called by TCRdb with MiXCR from the PCR reads. The profile shows a few hundred thousand distinct CDR3 sequences, about a tenth of them singletons. There are 16 residues in the CDR3. Per germline, CDR1 SNHLY and CDR2 FYNNEI. V lost 3 bases to trimming and J lost 0 bases; unmatched junction nucleotides: 5. This sequence originates from a human donor who donated a stem cell graft to a child with acute myeloid leukemia. The chain joins TRBV2 to TRBJ2-7; 10 nucleotides align to TRBD2. Sequencing was performed on PBMCs from the stem cell graft donor, taken from the stem cell graft. Here the CDR3 reads CASSELAGAGSYEQYF. DNA for the CDR3: TGTGCCAGCAGTGAGCTAGCGGGAGCGGGCTCCTACGAGCAGTACTTC. Supplemented by reference TRBV2 and TRBJ2-7, the full variable domain reads EPEVTQTPSHQVTQMGQEVILRCVPISNHLYFYWYRQILGQKVEFLVSFYNNEISEKSEIFDDQFSVERPDGSNFTLKIRSTKLEDSAMYFCASSELAGAGSYEQYFGPGTRLTVT.